This T cell receptor (beta chain) was found in a study of blood T cell repertoires in COVID-19. Study information: Italy, Spain and the United States were the sources of the convalescent and acute COVID-19 samples.

V lost 3 bases, J lost 1 base, and 15 bases lay in between. The germline CDR1 and CDR2 sequences are KGHSH and LQKENI. CDR3 size: 16 residues. Profiled with immunoSEQ multiplex PCR; TCRdb holds only in-frame clones, not every one. The sample lists about 50,000 clones; 60% to 80% were seen once. Material for sequencing was peripheral blood. This receptor was identified in a man between 65 and 85 years old with active or convalescent COVID-19. The J gene is TRBJ1-1, the V gene TRBV18; D may be TRBD1 (6 bases). Here the CDR3 reads CASSPTRGGGNTEAFF. In DNA form, the CDR3 reads TGTGCCAGCTCACCTACTCGGGGAGGGGGGAACACTGAAGCTTTCTTT.